This TCR beta chain appears in the sequencing data of a study of technical replicates of blood from a few donors. Sequenced by immunoSEQ multiplex PCR; TCRdb stores in-frame clones only, minus some. The sample consists of 60,000 to 90,000 clones, just under 97% of them appearing once. This receptor was obtained from a human donor in good health. Sequencing was performed on T cells isolated from PBMCs.

CDR3 sequence: CASSGTDTNYGYTF. The CDR3 bases are TGTGCCAGCAGCGGGACAGATACTAACTATGGCTACACCTTC. The rearrangement uses TRBV21-1 and TRBJ1-2; the table's D gene call, TRBD1, was not cross checked with the DNA. TRBV21-1 is termed a pseudogene. There are 14 residues in the CDR3.